This T cell receptor (beta chain) was profiled in a study of T cells in Graves' hyperthyroidism and ophthalmopathy. Whole-study results and caveats: Most clonotypes expanded in thyroid above 0.001 were likewise present in blood.

The CDR3 regions of TCR beta were amplified from RNA transcripts. The TCR CDR3 was amplified in a first-round RT-PCR using the HTBI primer set. TCRdb reprocessed the multiplex PCR reads with MiXCR, giving one entry per CDR3 protein. The sample holds hundreds of thousands of distinct CDR3 sequences, around 21% seen once. Turning to this clonotype: No antigen is known for it.

What was sequenced was blood. The TCR originated in a man aged 30 to 39 with Graves' ophthalmopathy.

The CDR3 sequence is CSARGSDQPQHF. The DNA of the CDR3 is TGCAGTGCTAGAGGGTCTGATCAGCCCCAGCATTTT. The chain is built from TRBV20-1 and TRBJ1-5; D is unresolved. This CDR3 is 12 amino acids long. Germline values: CDR1 DFQATT, CDR2 SNEGSKA (reference sequence). V was pared by 1 base and J by 5 bases, with 6 bases between.